The clone carrying this TCR beta chain was observed a few times. TCRdb reprocessed the 5' RACE reads via MiXCR and lists one record per CDR3 protein. The sample has about 690,000 distinct CDR3 sequences, around 20% seen once. Per germline, CDR1 DFQATT and CDR2 SNEGSKA (reference sequence). The CDR3 is 15 amino acids. The V segment lost 6 bases and the J segment 1 base; nucleotides outside the gene matches: 9. This specimen belongs to a study of identical twins. The sample also formed part of further work on T cells expressing NK-cell markers.

The TCR was taken from a woman aged 18-30 years in good health. The sequenced sample consisted of PBMCs. The chain recombines TRBV20-1 with TRBJ2-4; 7 nucleotides align to TRBD2. CDR3 loop: CSAMGGVGAKNIQYF. The CDR3 bases are TGCAGTGCCATGGGGGGGGTTGGGGCCAAAAACATTCAGTACTTC.